The rows below give T cell receptor beta chains drawn from one sample of a study of blood T cell repertoires in COVID-19. Some clones are missing from TCRdb's copy, which holds only in-frame ones; the method was immunoSEQ multiplex PCR. The sample yields 55,000 or so clones, 80% to 90% seen once. The sample consisted of peripheral blood. These receptor sequences come from a man between 40 and 49 years old with COVID-19, enrolled during active disease. The CDR3 runs from the conserved cysteine through the conserved F or W. D genes are given only for firm matches. A row's size may be missing; if present it is once, few, many or a size class.

>TRBJ1-3|NA|15|TRBV5-1|NA
CASSLSGVSGNTIYF
TGCGCCAGCAGCTTGAGTGGAGTCTCTGGAAACACCATATATTTT
>TRBJ2-6|NA|16|TRBV28|NA
CASSFLGGAGANVLTF
TGTGCCAGCAGTTTCCTCGGAGGAGCTGGGGCCAACGTCCTGACTTTC
>TRBJ1-2|NA|10|TRBV29-1|NA
CSVGQDGYTF
TGCAGCGTTGGTCAGGATGGCTACACCTTC
>TRBJ2-7|NA|15|TRBV28|TRBD2
CASTPGGGRAYEQYF
TGTGCCAGCACCCCGGGGGGCGGGAGGGCCTATGAGCAGTACTTC
>TRBJ2-7|NA|14|TRBV5-1|NA
CASSFRDTSYEQYF
TGCGCCAGCAGCTTTAGGGACACCTCCTACGAGCAGTACTTC
>TRBJ2-7|NA|14|TRBV5-1|TRBD2
CASSWTGTTYEQYF
TGCGCCAGCAGCTGGACCGGGACTACGTACGAGCAGTACTTC
>TRBJ2-5|NA|13|TRBV18|NA
CASSPPVSETQYF
TGTGCCAGCTCACCACCTGTCTCCGAGACCCAGTACTTC
>TRBJ2-5|NA|16|TRBV18|TRBD1
CASSPPVGQGQETQYF
TGTGCCAGCTCACCACCGGTCGGACAGGGGCAAGAGACCCAGTACTTC
>TRBJ1-6|NA|13|TRBV29-1|NA
CSVETTPNSPLHF
TGCAGCGTTGAAACAACACCTAATTCACCCCTCCACTTT
>TRBJ2-1|NA|12|TRBV6-5|TRBD2
CASRGGGNEQFF
TGTGCCAGCAGAGGCGGGGGTAATGAGCAGTTCTTC
>TRBJ2-4|NA|11|TRBV20-1|NA
CSAQLGNIQYF
TGCAGTGCCCAGCTAGGAAACATTCAGTACTTC
>TRBJ2-7|once|13|TRBV13|TRBD2
CASSFQAGGEQYF
TGTGCCAGCAGCTTTCAAGCGGGAGGGGAGCAGTACTTC
>TRBJ2-7|NA|13|TRBV25-1|NA
CASSGRFSYEQYF
TGTGCCAGCAGTGGGAGGTTTTCCTACGAGCAGTACTTC
>TRBJ2-3|NA|16|TRBV11-2|NA
CASSLGGTAGTDTQYF
TGTGCCAGCAGCTTAGGGGGAACCGCGGGGACAGATACGCAGTATTTT
>TRBJ2-7|once|15|TRBV6-2/TRBV6-3|NA
CASSSGVGRRYEQYF
TGTGCCAGCAGTTCGGGGGTGGGGAGGAGGTACGAGCAGTACTTC
>TRBJ2-3|NA|16|TRBV5-1|NA
CASSFQGLPGTDTQYF
TGCGCCAGCAGCTTCCAGGGCCTACCCGGCACAGATACGCAGTATTTT
>TRBJ1-6|NA|14|TRBV5-1|TRBD1
CASSLDRGDSPLHF
TGCGCCAGCAGCTTGGACAGGGGTGATTCACCCCTCCACTTT
>TRBJ1-1|NA|14|TRBV10-3|NA
CAIRGYRDDTEAFF
TGTGCCATCAGGGGCTACAGGGACGACACTGAAGCTTTCTTT
>TRBJ2-2|NA|15|TRBV5-1|TRBD2
CASSAGLSNTGELFF
TGCGCCAGCAGCGCGGGACTATCGAACACCGGGGAGCTGTTTTTT
>TRBJ1-5|NA|15|TRBV21-1|NA
CASSKGGVTNQPQHF
TGTGCCAGCAGCAAAGGGGGGGTAACAAATCAGCCCCAGCATTTT
>TRBJ2-3|NA|16|TRBV6-2/TRBV6-3|NA
CASSPRAGFGTDTQYF
TGTGCCAGCAGCCCCAGGGCGGGGTTCGGCACAGATACGCAGTATTTT
>TRBJ2-3|once|17|TRBV27|NA
CASSLSGWYRPTDTQYF
TGTGCCAGCAGTTTATCGGGCTGGTACCGACCTACAGATACGCAGTATTTT
>TRBJ2-7|NA|15|TRBV25-1|NA
CASSHMRVPLNEQYF
TGTGCCAGCAGCCATATGAGGGTCCCCCTCAACGAGCAGTACTTC
>TRBJ2-4|NA|13|TRBV15|NA
CATSRSQGRNQYF
TGTGCCACCAGCCGATCACAGGGAAGGAATCAGTACTTC
>TRBJ2-7|NA|14|TRBV28|NA
CATARFKVTNEQYF
TGTGCCACCGCCAGGTTCAAGGTAACAAACGAGCAGTACTTC
>TRBJ1-6|NA|14|TRBV7-9|NA
CASTSGGAGSPLHF
TGTGCCAGCACCTCCGGGGGGGCAGGTTCACCCCTCCACTTT
>TRBJ2-3|NA|16|TRBV6-1|TRBD2
CASSERLAASTDTQYF
TGTGCCAGCAGTGAACGACTAGCGGCTAGCACAGATACGCAGTATTTT
>TRBJ2-7|few|13|TRBV5-6|NA
CASTRTGVYEQYF
TGTGCCAGCACCCGTACGGGTGTCTACGAGCAGTACTTC
>TRBJ1-4|NA|14|TRBV2|NA
CASSEARGSGKLFF
TGTGCCAGCAGTGAAGCGCGAGGATCTGGAAAACTGTTTTTT
>TRBJ2-2|NA|14|TRBV19|TRBD2
CASNSGGNTGELFF
TGTGCCAGTAATAGCGGGGGAAACACCGGGGAGCTGTTTTTT
>TRBJ2-1|NA|14|TRBV7-3|NA
CASSFGGSYNEQFF
TGTGCCAGCAGCTTCGGAGGTTCCTACAATGAGCAGTTCTTC
>TRBJ1-5|NA|15|TRBV27|TRBD1
CASTRTGGVNQPQHF
TGTGCCAGCACCCGGACAGGGGGGGTTAATCAGCCCCAGCATTTT
>TRBJ1-2|NA|13|TRBV19|NA
CASQRDTNYGYTF
TGTGCCAGTCAAAGGGACACTAACTATGGCTACACCTTC
>TRBJ2-5|NA|16|TRBV10-2|TRBD1
CASSESRTGPQETQYF
TGCGCCAGCAGTGAGTCTAGGACAGGGCCCCAAGAGACCCAGTACTTC
>TRBJ2-3|NA|14|TRBV6-1|TRBD1
CASSGQGARDTQYF
TGTGCCAGCAGCGGACAGGGGGCAAGAGATACGCAGTATTTT
>TRBJ1-3|NA|14|TRBV2|NA
CASSEGTVGNTIYF
TGTGCCAGCAGTGAAGGGACAGTTGGAAACACCATATATTTT